A selection of T cell receptor beta chains follows, all from one sample in a study of blood T cell repertoires in COVID-19. Only in-frame clones appear in the TCRdb table, and some are missing; sequencing was by immunoSEQ multiplex PCR. This table has nearly 350,000 clones, roughly nine tenths appearing once. Sequenced: PBMCs or T cells enriched from blood (not recorded which). The receptors were sampled from a young woman who had recovered from COVID-19. CDR3s include the opening cysteine and the closing phenylalanine or tryptophan. Fields, in order: J gene, V gene, D gene, clone size, CDR3 DNA, CDR3 protein. D genes are given only for firm matches. Not all rows give a size; the values are once, few, many and, for expanded clones, a class.

j_call: TRBJ2-4; v_call: TRBV24-1; d_call: TRBD2; clone_size: NA; cdr3_nt: TGTGCCACCAGTGAATCGCGGGGGGGCCTTAGTGGAGAAAACATTCAGTACTTC; cdr3_aa: CATSESRGGLSGENIQYF
j_call: TRBJ2-7; v_call: TRBV28; d_call: TRBD1; clone_size: NA; cdr3_nt: TGTGCCAGCAGTTCAATCGGACAGGGGCAGTACGAGCAGTACTTC; cdr3_aa: CASSSIGQGQYEQYF
j_call: TRBJ2-1; v_call: TRBV7-6; d_call: NA; clone_size: NA; cdr3_nt: TGTGCCAGCAGCTTAGTTCCAGGTTCCTACAATGAGCAGTTCTTC; cdr3_aa: CASSLVPGSYNEQFF
j_call: TRBJ1-1; v_call: TRBV6-5; d_call: TRBD1; clone_size: NA; cdr3_nt: TGTGCCAGCACCCCACGACAGGGGGGAACTGAAGCTTTCTTT; cdr3_aa: CASTPRQGGTEAFF
j_call: TRBJ2-1; v_call: TRBV19; d_call: NA; clone_size: NA; cdr3_nt: TGTGCCAGTCGAGGGTTGAATGAGCAGTTCTTC; cdr3_aa: CASRGLNEQFF
j_call: TRBJ2-1; v_call: TRBV7-9; d_call: NA; clone_size: NA; cdr3_nt: TGTGCCGGCTCAGGGGAAAATGAGCAGTTCTTC; cdr3_aa: CAGSGENEQFF
j_call: TRBJ2-7; v_call: TRBV20-1; d_call: TRBD1; clone_size: NA; cdr3_nt: TGCAGTGCTAGTGGGGCAGGGGGTGGCTACGAGCAGTACTTC; cdr3_aa: CSASGAGGGYEQYF
j_call: TRBJ1-3; v_call: TRBV10-1; d_call: NA; clone_size: NA; cdr3_nt: TGCGCCAGCAGTGAAACGGGACAACCTGGAAACACCATATATTTT; cdr3_aa: CASSETGQPGNTIYF
j_call: TRBJ2-3; v_call: TRBV13; d_call: TRBD1; clone_size: NA; cdr3_nt: TGTGCCAGCAGCGCGGGGACAGGGGGAACAGATACGCAGTATTTT; cdr3_aa: CASSAGTGGTDTQYF
j_call: TRBJ1-2; v_call: TRBV2; d_call: NA; clone_size: NA; cdr3_nt: TGTGCCAGCAGTGAAGGGTCAGACTATGGCTACACCTTC; cdr3_aa: CASSEGSDYGYTF
j_call: TRBJ1-2; v_call: TRBV24-1; d_call: NA; clone_size: NA; cdr3_nt: TGTGCCACCAGTGATGAGGACAGCCCGGCCTCTAACTATGGCTACACCTTC; cdr3_aa: CATSDEDSPASNYGYTF
j_call: TRBJ1-1; v_call: TRBV28; d_call: NA; clone_size: NA; cdr3_nt: TGTGCCAGCAGTTTTGTCGGGGGGAAGCCTGAAGCTTTCTTT; cdr3_aa: CASSFVGGKPEAFF
j_call: TRBJ2-1; v_call: TRBV12-3/TRBV12-4; d_call: TRBD1; clone_size: many; cdr3_nt: TGTGCCAGCAGGGACAGGGGTGAGCAGTTCTTC; cdr3_aa: CASRDRGEQFF
j_call: TRBJ2-3; v_call: TRBV5-1; d_call: TRBD1; clone_size: NA; cdr3_nt: TGCGCCAGCAGAGATCGGGACAGGGTCGGGGGCACAGATACGCAGTATTTT; cdr3_aa: CASRDRDRVGGTDTQYF
j_call: TRBJ2-1; v_call: TRBV9; d_call: NA; clone_size: NA; cdr3_nt: TGTGCCAGCAGCGTGGGGCAGGTTGGCTACAATGAGCAGTTCTTC; cdr3_aa: CASSVGQVGYNEQFF
j_call: TRBJ1-2; v_call: TRBV27; d_call: NA; clone_size: NA; cdr3_nt: TGTGCCAGCAGTCCTGGGAACCCGAGGGTCTATGGCTACACCTTC; cdr3_aa: CASSPGNPRVYGYTF
j_call: TRBJ1-3; v_call: TRBV9; d_call: TRBD1; clone_size: NA; cdr3_nt: TGTGCCAGCAGCGTAGCTCGACAGGGGGACTGGGATGGAAACACCATATATTTT; cdr3_aa: CASSVARQGDWDGNTIYF
j_call: TRBJ1-4; v_call: TRBV7-9; d_call: NA; clone_size: NA; cdr3_nt: TGTGCCAGCAGCTACCTGGGATCCCCAGCGGAAGAAAAACTGTTTTTT; cdr3_aa: CASSYLGSPAEEKLFF
j_call: TRBJ2-3; v_call: TRBV4-3; d_call: NA; clone_size: few; cdr3_nt: TGCGCCAGCAGCCAAGATTCCAGGGGGGCGGGTACGCAGTATTTT; cdr3_aa: CASSQDSRGAGTQYF
j_call: TRBJ1-5; v_call: TRBV7-6; d_call: NA; clone_size: few; cdr3_nt: TGTGCCAGCAGCCCAGCAGGGGAAATTCTGCCCCAGCATTTT; cdr3_aa: CASSPAGEILPQHF
j_call: TRBJ2-2; v_call: TRBV5-1; d_call: TRBD1; clone_size: NA; cdr3_nt: TGCGCCAGCAGCGCCGGGACAGGGTTCGGGGAGCTGTTTTTT; cdr3_aa: CASSAGTGFGELFF
j_call: TRBJ1-6; v_call: TRBV25-1; d_call: NA; clone_size: NA; cdr3_nt: TGTGCCAGCCAGGGAACGGAAGGGGGTCGAAATAATTCACCCCTCCACTTT; cdr3_aa: CASQGTEGGRNNSPLHF
j_call: TRBJ1-6; v_call: TRBV29-1; d_call: TRBD1; clone_size: NA; cdr3_nt: TGCAGCGTCCGGACAGGGGGCAGCTCACCCCTCCACTTT; cdr3_aa: CSVRTGGSSPLHF
j_call: TRBJ2-3; v_call: TRBV18; d_call: TRBD2; clone_size: NA; cdr3_nt: TGTGCCAGCTCACCACGACTAGCGGGAATTAGCACAGATACGCAGTATTTT; cdr3_aa: CASSPRLAGISTDTQYF
j_call: TRBJ2-3; v_call: TRBV10-3; d_call: NA; clone_size: NA; cdr3_nt: TGTGCCATCAGTGATTTAGGAGGGGCAGATACGCAGTATTTT; cdr3_aa: CAISDLGGADTQYF
j_call: TRBJ2-7; v_call: TRBV3-1/TRBV3-2; d_call: NA; clone_size: NA; cdr3_nt: TGTGCCAGCAGCGCATATGGCCTAGCTAACGAGCAGTACTTC; cdr3_aa: CASSAYGLANEQYF
j_call: TRBJ2-7; v_call: TRBV5-1; d_call: NA; clone_size: few; cdr3_nt: TGCGCCAGCCTGTTGGGCTTCTACGAGCAGTACTTC; cdr3_aa: CASLLGFYEQYF
j_call: TRBJ1-2; v_call: TRBV29-1; d_call: NA; clone_size: few; cdr3_nt: TGCAGCGTTGTTTCAGGGGATGGCGGCTACACCTTC; cdr3_aa: CSVVSGDGGYTF
j_call: TRBJ2-7; v_call: TRBV11-2; d_call: NA; clone_size: NA; cdr3_nt: TGTGCCAGCAGCCCAGAGGGGACGGGGGGCTCCCCCCCCTACGAGCAGTACTTC; cdr3_aa: CASSPEGTGGSPPYEQYF
j_call: TRBJ2-5; v_call: TRBV7-9; d_call: TRBD2; clone_size: once; cdr3_nt: TGTGCCAGCAGCGAGACTAGCGGGGGCATCCAAGAGACCCAGTACTTC; cdr3_aa: CASSETSGGIQETQYF
j_call: TRBJ2-1; v_call: TRBV3-1/TRBV3-2; d_call: TRBD2; clone_size: NA; cdr3_nt: TGTGCCAGCAGCCAACGGGCTTCGGGACTAGCGGGGAACAATGAGCAGTTCTTC; cdr3_aa: CASSQRASGLAGNNEQFF
j_call: TRBJ1-2; v_call: TRBV30; d_call: NA; clone_size: NA; cdr3_nt: TGTGCCTGGAGTCCCTGGGAGGGCTCTAACTATGGCTACACCTTC; cdr3_aa: CAWSPWEGSNYGYTF